Listed here is a single T cell receptor (beta chain). The target antigen is unknown. Other nucleotide sequences in the sample specify the same CDR3. This entry is derived from a study of shared clonotypes between healthy human individuals. Adult Caucasians living in Nashville, Tennessee made up all of the donors. Extraction of genomic DNA in unsorted samples used about 90 million PBMCs. After removal of 2 bases from V and 1 base from J, the junction contained 1 base not matched to a gene. The CDR3 has 14 residues. Germline CDR1 and CDR2: SGHRS and YFSETQ. The assay was run at deep level. The table came from immunoSEQ multiplex PCR; TCRdb's copy has only in-frame clones and leaves some out. The sample includes about 480,000 clones, over 75% of them seen just once. Study results and limitations: With few donors, the genetic and exposure-history diversity represented was limited.

The sequencing sample was made of PBMCs. The TCR sequence derives from a woman in her thirties or forties in good health. Some clones in this sample may be carry-over from other donors' samples. This rearrangement joins TRBV5-1 to TRBJ1-1; TRBD1 aligns across 8 bases. Here the CDR3 reads CASSLTGGNTEAFF. In DNA form, the CDR3 reads TGCGCCAGCAGCTTAACAGGGGGGAACACTGAAGCTTTCTTT.